A selection of T cell receptor beta chains follows, all from one sample in a study of CD8+ T cells in alopecia areata. Sequencing was performed with immunoSEQ multiplex PCR; in TCRdb, only in-frame clones are kept and a portion is missing. The data show some 180,000 clones, with about 47% seen just once and 10% held by the top ten. The material sequenced was CD8+ T cells sorted from blood, taken at week 52, from a patient treated with tofacitinib. These receptors originate from a human donor with alopecia areata. Each CDR3 is given with its conserved first and last residue. The order of the fields is clone size, D gene, V gene, J gene, CDR3 protein, CDR3 DNA. The D gene is left open where the match is weak. Clone size is stated in some rows and not others, as once, few, many or a class when expanded.

size: -
D: -
V: TRBV2
J: TRBJ2-2
CDR3: CASSPTSNTGELFF
DNA: TGTGCCAGCAGTCCGACTAGTAACACCGGGGAGCTGTTTTTT

size: few
D: -
V: TRBV2
J: TRBJ1-6
CDR3: CASRAQPIGDSPLHF
DNA: TGTGCCAGCAGAGCACAGCCTATCGGGGATTCACCCCTCCACTTT

size: few
D: TRBD1
V: TRBV5-1
J: TRBJ2-1
CDR3: CASSLGSQGNEQFF
DNA: TGCGCCAGCAGCTTGGGGTCACAGGGGAATGAGCAGTTCTTC

size: -
D: TRBD1
V: TRBV30
J: TRBJ1-4
CDR3: CAWDTGAANEKLFF
DNA: TGTGCCTGGGATACAGGGGCGGCTAATGAAAAACTGTTTTTT

size: -
D: TRBD2
V: TRBV5-6
J: TRBJ2-5
CDR3: CASTPWGTSGNQETQYF
DNA: TGTGCCAGCACCCCTTGGGGGACTAGCGGAAACCAAGAGACCCAGTACTTC

size: few
D: -
V: TRBV29-1
J: TRBJ1-2
CDR3: CSVEDFRTDYGYTF
DNA: TGCAGCGTTGAAGATTTCCGGACGGACTATGGCTACACCTTC

size: -
D: TRBD1
V: TRBV6-1
J: TRBJ1-2
CDR3: CASNSGTGMRGYTF
DNA: TGTGCCAGCAATTCCGGGACAGGGATGCGTGGCTACACCTTC

size: -
D: -
V: TRBV2
J: TRBJ1-2
CDR3: CASRVTWLGGYTF
DNA: TGTGCCAGCAGGGTGACGTGGCTGGGCGGCTACACCTTC

size: -
D: -
V: TRBV9
J: TRBJ2-3
CDR3: CASSESRTTHWGDTQYF
DNA: TGTGCCAGCAGCGAATCGCGGACTACCCACTGGGGAGATACGCAGTATTTT

size: -
D: -
V: TRBV12-5
J: TRBJ2-2
CDR3: CASGFGTGELFF
DNA: TGTGCTAGTGGTTTCGGCACCGGGGAGCTGTTTTTT

size: few
D: -
V: TRBV5-4
J: TRBJ1-1
CDR3: CASSLDTEAFF
DNA: TGTGCCAGCAGCTTGGATACTGAAGCTTTCTTT

size: -
D: TRBD1
V: TRBV6-5
J: TRBJ1-1
CDR3: CASSYGGGQVNTEAFF
DNA: TGTGCCAGCAGTTACGGCGGGGGACAGGTGAACACTGAAGCTTTCTTT

size: few
D: -
V: TRBV19
J: TRBJ1-5
CDR3: CAGAMRGNQPQHF
DNA: TGTGCCGGTGCCATGAGGGGCAATCAGCCCCAGCATTTT

size: -
D: -
V: TRBV29-1
J: TRBJ2-7
CDR3: CSVGGSIYEQYF
DNA: TGCAGCGTTGGAGGCAGCATCTACGAGCAGTACTTC

size: once
D: -
V: TRBV7-2
J: TRBJ1-2
CDR3: CASSDPGYGYTF
DNA: TGTGCCAGCAGCGATCCAGGATATGGCTACACCTTC

size: -
D: -
V: TRBV7-9
J: TRBJ2-5
CDR3: CASSLEGRETQYF
DNA: TGTGCCAGCAGCTTAGAAGGGAGAGAGACCCAGTACTTC

size: -
D: -
V: TRBV11-3
J: TRBJ2-5
CDR3: CASSSDSRETQYF
DNA: TGTGCCAGCAGCTCTGATAGTCGGGAGACCCAGTACTTC

size: once
D: -
V: TRBV6-5
J: TRBJ1-5
CDR3: CASGGEPNQPQHF
DNA: TGTGCCAGCGGGGGTGAACCCAATCAGCCCCAGCATTTT

size: -
D: TRBD1
V: TRBV30
J: TRBJ2-1
CDR3: CAWSILPQGARGNEQFF
DNA: TGTGCCTGGAGTATCCTCCCACAGGGGGCTCGGGGGAATGAGCAGTTCTTC

size: few
D: TRBD1
V: TRBV19
J: TRBJ2-6
CDR3: CASNRQGWANVLTF
DNA: TGTGCCAGTAACAGACAGGGTTGGGCCAACGTCCTGACTTTC

size: -
D: -
V: TRBV7-9
J: TRBJ1-1
CDR3: CASSLAPRGTEAFF
DNA: TGTGCCAGCAGCTTAGCGCCCAGAGGAACTGAAGCTTTCTTT

size: few
D: -
V: TRBV14
J: TRBJ1-1
CDR3: CASSQDPPGRTEAFF
DNA: TGTGCCAGCAGCCAAGATCCACCGGGACGGACTGAAGCTTTCTTT

size: -
D: -
V: TRBV11-2
J: TRBJ2-5
CDR3: CASSYDGALGTQYF
DNA: TGTGCCAGCAGCTACGATGGGGCATTAGGGACCCAGTACTTC

size: -
D: -
V: TRBV20-1
J: TRBJ2-1
CDR3: CSAPWGNEQFF
DNA: TGCAGTGCTCCCTGGGGCAATGAGCAGTTCTTC

size: -
D: TRBD1
V: TRBV29-1
J: TRBJ2-5
CDR3: CSVESRGTGTGGSLETQYF
DNA: TGCAGCGTTGAATCAAGGGGGACCGGGACAGGGGGCTCGTTAGAGACCCAGTACTTC

size: -
D: -
V: TRBV27
J: TRBJ2-1
CDR3: CATEDSYNEQFF
DNA: TGTGCCACGGAGGACAGTTACAATGAGCAGTTCTTC

size: -
D: TRBD1
V: TRBV29-1
J: TRBJ2-2
CDR3: CSVQGGFGELFF
DNA: TGCAGCGTCCAAGGGGGCTTCGGGGAGCTGTTTTTT

size: few
D: -
V: TRBV7-9
J: TRBJ1-2
CDR3: CASLEETMGYTF
DNA: TGTGCCAGCCTTGAGGAGACTATGGGCTACACCTTC

size: -
D: TRBD1
V: TRBV30
J: TRBJ2-2
CDR3: CAWSVGQGATGELFF
DNA: TGTGCCTGGAGTGTAGGACAGGGTGCCACCGGGGAGCTGTTTTTT

size: -
D: TRBD1
V: TRBV25-1
J: TRBJ1-6
CDR3: CASSEGAGWNSPLHF
DNA: TGTGCCAGCAGCGAGGGGGCAGGGTGGAATTCACCCCTCCACTTT

size: -
D: -
V: TRBV6-1
J: TRBJ1-4
CDR3: CASSVYGNELFF
DNA: TGTGCCAGCAGTGTTTATGGGAACGAACTGTTTTTT

size: -
D: -
V: TRBV27
J: TRBJ2-5
CDR3: CASIGSETQYF
DNA: TGTGCCAGCATAGGGTCAGAGACCCAGTACTTC

size: once
D: -
V: TRBV9
J: TRBJ1-2
CDR3: CASSVATGLYGYTF
DNA: TGTGCCAGCAGCGTAGCTACAGGGCTCTATGGCTACACCTTC

size: -
D: -
V: TRBV2
J: TRBJ2-7
CDR3: CASLLDSYEQYF
DNA: TGTGCCAGCCTGTTAGACAGCTACGAGCAGTACTTC

size: -
D: -
V: TRBV4-1
J: TRBJ2-2
CDR3: CASSQPPSQLFF
DNA: TGCGCCAGCAGCCAACCCCCAAGCCAGCTGTTTTTT

size: -
D: TRBD1
V: TRBV7-8
J: TRBJ1-2
CDR3: CASSLPGQTFYGYTF
DNA: TGTGCCAGCAGCTTACCGGGACAGACTTTCTATGGCTACACCTTC

size: -
D: TRBD2
V: TRBV10-3
J: TRBJ2-1
CDR3: CAISVERGDSYNEQFF
DNA: TGTGCCATCAGTGTCGAGCGGGGGGACTCCTACAATGAGCAGTTCTTC

size: few
D: -
V: TRBV23-1
J: TRBJ2-3
CDR3: CASSQSFQFLTDTQYF
DNA: TGCGCCAGCAGTCAATCGTTCCAGTTCCTCACAGATACGCAGTATTTT

size: -
D: -
V: TRBV7-9
J: TRBJ1-2
CDR3: CASSLVRETANYGYTF
DNA: TGTGCCAGCAGCTTAGTTCGAGAAACAGCTAACTATGGCTACACCTTC

size: -
D: -
V: TRBV6-5
J: TRBJ1-6
CDR3: CASRLGLDSPLHF
DNA: TGTGCCAGCCGACTGGGATTGGATTCACCCCTCCACTTT

size: -
D: -
V: TRBV30
J: TRBJ2-7
CDR3: CAWGAPSSYEQYF
DNA: TGTGCCTGGGGGGCCCCGAGCTCCTACGAGCAGTACTTC

size: -
D: -
V: TRBV30
J: TRBJ1-5
CDR3: CAWSVPQENQPQHF
DNA: TGTGCCTGGAGTGTCCCACAGGAGAATCAGCCCCAGCATTTT

size: medium-sized
D: -
V: TRBV2
J: TRBJ1-6
CDR3: CASSGQPAGDPLHF
DNA: TGTGCCAGCAGTGGACAGCCCGCCGGTGACCCCCTCCACTTT

size: -
D: TRBD2
V: TRBV30
J: TRBJ2-7
CDR3: CAWIDGGNEQYF
DNA: TGTGCCTGGATCGACGGGGGGAACGAGCAGTACTTC

size: -
D: -
V: TRBV7-3
J: TRBJ2-1
CDR3: CASSLIGPNNEQFF
DNA: TGTGCCAGCAGCTTAATCGGACCCAACAATGAGCAGTTCTTC

size: -
D: TRBD1
V: TRBV5-1
J: TRBJ2-7
CDR3: CASSPWDRVDEQYF
DNA: TGCGCCAGCAGCCCATGGGACAGGGTGGATGAGCAGTACTTC